This T cell receptor (beta chain) was captured by sequencing in a study of cytomegalovirus exposure and HLA in healthy donors (dated by TCRdb to between 2016 and 2019). Study-wide context: In an earlier analysis of several hundred of the donors, about 270 Gb of sequence data and about 110 million unique TCR beta sequences from roughly 190 million T cells were reported. Because of strong linkage in the cohort, roughly 5 DR-DQ haplotypes were treated as single units for association and clustering. To study patterns of TCR occurrence, a later analysis re-analyzed previously published TCR beta repertoires from under 750 donors and added high-resolution HLA genotyping. A later genetic analysis took genome-wide SNP genotypes for about 60% of the roughly 670 donors and used that subset as a discovery cohort. The study used immunosequencing to profile the T cell repertoires of approximately 650 subjects and linked those repertoires to cytomegalovirus serostatus. Class I and class II HLA loci were covered by the typing at four-digit resolution. Among the roughly 400 genotyped donors, 81% belonged to the genetic ancestry cluster associated with self-reported Caucasian donors. Every discovery cohort repertoire had been produced on one sequencing platform. Donor age, sex, ethnicity and CMV serostatus were collected together with the repertoire data. Among 300 to 500 genotyped donors of the cohort, an average of about 240,000 unique TCR beta nucleotide sequences was sequenced per donor, of which approximately 18% were non-productive. The number of typed donors differed by locus: roughly 620-630 for A, B, C, DRB1 and DQB1; some 540 for DQA1; 606 for DPA1; and 400 to 480 for DPB1. Rather than drawing on any new phenotypic data, the later analysis identified candidate immune exposures from TCR beta sequences and the way those sequences occurred across donors. The study aimed to test whether cataloging public T cell receptors could reveal signatures of past pathogen exposure. A separate validation cohort of some 130 different subjects was used in addition to the roughly 700-subject first cohort. To predict cytomegalovirus infection status, the study brought together high-throughput TCR immunosequencing, statistical association of individual TCRs with disease status, and machine learning. About 280 gigabases of sequencing data and 70 million to 100 million unique TCR sequences made up an early release that covered 500 to 700 HLA-typed donors. To decide whether each TCR beta V gene segment behaved as functional or pseudogenic, an earlier analysis of nearly 600 of the donors relied on high-throughput TCR beta sequencing. Findings and caveats that apply to the study as a whole: Only TCR beta chains were sequenced in this cohort, and the absence of alpha or paired-chain data limited detectable features. Linkage disequilibrium might explain the correlated functional status among segregating V segments, but an unknown experimental factor could not be excluded. Roughly uniform sequencing depth across donors was assumed in presence/absence analyses, although this assumption may not hold. Compared with equally common non-associated chains, HLA-associated TCR beta chains in a later analysis were more clonally expanded and had lower generation probabilities. In a later analysis, TCR association rates were found to vary across HLA loci, with the most associated TCRs seen for DRB1 alleles and the fewest for HLA-C alleles. According to a later genetic analysis, donors in an Asian-associated ancestry cluster had fewer N-insertions in productive TCRs than the approximately 650-donor mean. In a later analysis, most CMV-associated TCR beta chains were found to appear HLA-restricted, with HLA associations seemingly driven largely by CMV exposure. Broadly in line with IMGT annotations, most TCR beta V segments showed up in productive rearrangements about 87% or about 30% of the time in an earlier analysis of under 700 of the donors. In a later analysis, several top co-occurrence clusters were reported to appear linked to parvovirus B19, influenza, CMV and Epstein-Barr virus. In a later genetic analysis, a missense DCLRE1C variant was associated with V-gene and J-gene trimming of TCR beta chains, and the association was replicated in an independent cohort. A cluster of highly shared sequence variants was judged likely to represent a technical artifact of the sequencing pipeline. In both the original and validation cohorts, the classifier was reported to diagnose cytomegalovirus status with high specificity and sensitivity. When HLA alleles, especially DR and DQ, strongly co-occurred, attributing TCR associations to individual alleles was difficult. Because counts were too low, around 18 rarely observed V segments, including chromosome 9 orphons, were left out of the earlier analysis of 500 to 750 of the donors. Most TCR sequences were seen in very few donors, while some public TCRs were found in many individuals. CMV serostatus was the only immune exposure information available for the cohort. In a later analysis, around 17,000 TCR beta sequences were associated with specific HLA alleles at a false discovery rate of 0.05. A total of 150 to 200 TCR beta chains were listed by the study as associated with cytomegalovirus. In vitro tests confirmed that three of the cytomegalovirus-associated TCR beta chains recognize cytomegalovirus antigens. A further reported finding was that TCR beta sequences accurately predicted the HLA-A and HLA-B alleles for most subjects in the first cohort. Because some donors lacked HLA typing at each locus, the association tests relied only on the typed subset. The authors suggested that the approach could potentially be generalized to other disease states and immunological phenotypes.

The cohort comprised more than 550 healthy bone marrow donors. Cohort members were all nominally healthy when sampled, although unrecorded immune exposures were likely present. The donor tested CMV seronegative, placing the donor among the 300 to 400 seronegative members of the cohort. A peripheral blood sample was provided by each donor, and peripheral blood mononuclear cells were used for TCR beta sequencing. The Qiagen DNeasy Blood Extraction Kit was used to extract genomic DNA from the blood cell samples. Library construction relied on the immunoSEQ multiplex PCR assay. For the multiplex PCR, a mixture combining 60 forward primers for TCR Vbeta segments and 13 reverse primers for TCR Jbeta segments was used. A multiplex PCR assay on genomic DNA amplified the CDR3 region of rearranged TCR beta genes. The Illumina HiSeq System was used to sequence the amplified TCR beta libraries as 87-base-pair reads. The original pipeline was this. Across the 500 to 750 repertoires, a later analysis counted 80 million or so unique TCR beta chains, roughly 11 million of which were shared by at least two donors. A nearest-neighbor algorithm error-corrected the raw reads and collapsed the reads into unique sequences, merging closely related sequences to remove PCR and sequencing errors. CDR3 sequences were aligned to IMGT reference sequences to assign V, D and J gene segments. For a sequence to be retained, a match of at least six nucleotides to both a V gene segment and a J gene segment was required. Rearrangements were classified as productive when the CDR3 lacked stop codons and remained in frame with V and J, and all other rearrangements were classified as non-productive. CDR3 was defined according to IMGT convention as the region running from the second conserved V-encoded cysteine to the conserved J-encoded phenylalanine. The earlier analysis of roughly 590 of the donors excluded any sequence lacking an unambiguous match to a single V gene segment. In an earlier analysis of some 590 of the donors, a V segment was called functional when productive rearrangements were above 56.7%, and segregating when the standard deviation between donors exceeded 5%. A statistical classification framework was built to diagnose cytomegalovirus status from the catalog of TCR beta chain sequences. In a later analysis, TCR nucleotide sequences were compared against IMGT/GENE-DB human TR gene sequences so that V and J genes could be assigned. In a later analysis, CDR3 sequences and most-parsimonious VDJ recombination scenarios were assigned using the TCRdist pipeline. A later analysis defined each TCR beta chain by its CDR3 amino acid sequence plus V-gene family, and excluded reads lacking a unique V-gene family. In a later analysis, approximately 590 highly shared, low-generation-probability nucleotide sequences were removed to address suspected cross-contamination and a sequencing artifact. In a later analysis, a clonal expansion index for each public chain was calculated from normalized within-repertoire ranks of inferred template counts. Generation probabilities in a later analysis came from a VDJ recombination model fitted to out-of-frame rearrangements, and those results were checked against IGoR. A later analysis scored TCR-TCR, TCR-HLA and TCR-CMV co-occurrence with hypergeometric tests, applying a repertoire-size bias correction to TCR pairs. False discovery rates were estimated in a later analysis by permuting HLA or CMV assignments 20 times. A later analysis grouped co-occurring TCRs with DBSCAN, adding TCRdist sequence similarity when clustering within HLA-allele-positive subsets. Co-occurrence clustering excluded repertoires with fewer than 30,000 or more than 120,000 public chains, plus five with anomalous nucleotide sharing. Sourced from immuneACCESS, this table was stored by TCRdb with only in-frame sequences that have V and J called. A share of the clones is absent; for the studies checked, an unresolved V gene accounts for under half, and the remainder has no known explanation. V, J and clone size derive from that table, while D and trimming were established from the DNA sequence. The sample contains approximately 100,000 clones, around four fifths of them found a single time. Approximately 5% of the sample rests with the top ten.

Remarks on this clone: No cognate antigen has been identified for it. No base quality information exists; no much larger clone differs at one position.

The sequence derives from a woman in her thirties or forties in good health and CMV-seronegative. The source material was PBMCs.

The DNA reads TGCGCCAGCAGCCAAGACAGGGTTACTAATGAAAAACTGTTTTTT. The resulting protein is CASSQDRVTNEKLFF. The rearrangement joined TRBV4-1 to TRBJ1-4, with a weak D call of TRBD1 (5 bases match). The cysteine opens and the phenylalanine closes a CDR3 of 15 amino acids. Solely the CDR3 DNA is kept, with 45 bases framed from the first base. Trimming removed 0 bases from V and 2 bases from J, leaving 7 bases between the germline ends. The germline V gene supplies CDR1 MGHRA and CDR2 YSYEKL.